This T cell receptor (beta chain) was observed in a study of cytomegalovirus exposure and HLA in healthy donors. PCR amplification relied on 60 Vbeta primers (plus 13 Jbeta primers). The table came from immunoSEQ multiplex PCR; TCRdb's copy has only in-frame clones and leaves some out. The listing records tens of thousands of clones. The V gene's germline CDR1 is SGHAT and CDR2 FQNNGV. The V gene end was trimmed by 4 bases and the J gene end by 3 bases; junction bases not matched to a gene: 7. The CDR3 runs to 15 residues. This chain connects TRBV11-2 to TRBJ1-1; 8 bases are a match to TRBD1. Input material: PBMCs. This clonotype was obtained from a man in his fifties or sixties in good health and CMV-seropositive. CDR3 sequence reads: CASSSIRQGYTEAFF. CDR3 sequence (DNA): TGTGCCAGCAGCTCAATCCGACAGGGGTACACTGAAGCTTTCTTT.